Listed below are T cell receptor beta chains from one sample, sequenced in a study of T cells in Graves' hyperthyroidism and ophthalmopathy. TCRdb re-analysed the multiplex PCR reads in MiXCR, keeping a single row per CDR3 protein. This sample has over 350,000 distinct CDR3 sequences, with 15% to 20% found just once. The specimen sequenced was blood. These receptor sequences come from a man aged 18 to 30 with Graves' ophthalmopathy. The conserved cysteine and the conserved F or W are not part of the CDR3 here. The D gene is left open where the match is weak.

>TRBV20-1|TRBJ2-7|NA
SASPVSYEQY
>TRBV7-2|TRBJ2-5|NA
ASSLGAGAGKTQY
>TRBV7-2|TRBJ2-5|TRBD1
ASSLLGQGASGTQY
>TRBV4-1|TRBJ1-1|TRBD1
ASSQSGGGGNTEAF
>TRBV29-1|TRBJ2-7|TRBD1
SVESHRGLDEQY
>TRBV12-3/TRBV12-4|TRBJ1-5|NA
ASSLETSTDSNQPQH
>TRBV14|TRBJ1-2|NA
ASSPSPGYGYT
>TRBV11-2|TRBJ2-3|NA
ASSPQAQGTDTQY
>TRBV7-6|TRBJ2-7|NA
ASSSGTPETYEQY
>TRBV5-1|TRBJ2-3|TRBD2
ASSLALFSGGSSTDTQY
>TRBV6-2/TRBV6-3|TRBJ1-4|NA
ASRLGGHRNEKLF
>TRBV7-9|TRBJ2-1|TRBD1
ASSSLTGQGKDEQF
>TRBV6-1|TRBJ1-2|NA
ASSVRDAQSYT
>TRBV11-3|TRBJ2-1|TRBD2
ASSLVSGGRGEQF
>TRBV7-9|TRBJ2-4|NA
ASSLGPGAKNIQY